These 8 T cell receptor beta chains were sequenced from one sample in a study of shared clonotypes between healthy human individuals. CD45RO-negative cells were positively selected for CCR7, leaving out terminally differentiated effector memory CD45RA+ cells. Sequencing was performed with immunoSEQ multiplex PCR; in TCRdb, only in-frame clones are kept and a portion is missing. Among approximately 1.9 million clones, 85% to 95% were seen once, and the ten largest hold more than 1.5%. The sample was naive CD8+ T cells from PBMCs. These receptors were obtained from a man between 18 and 35 years old in good health. Some clones in this sample may be carry-over from other donors' samples.

The V call is TRBV5-1, the J call TRBJ1-5; no clear D gene. V was shortened by 0 bases and J by 3 bases, with 4 bases between the two germline ends. Germline lookup yields CDR1 SGHRS and CDR2 YFSETQ. The CDR3 sequence is 13 residues long. The CDR3 reads CASSLGLNQPQHF. The CDR3 coding sequence is TGCGCCAGCAGCTTGGGACTCAATCAGCCCCAGCATTTT.

V and J are TRBV5-4 and TRBJ2-2; D is unresolved. CDR1 and CDR2 (germline): SGHNT, YYREEE (reference sequence). The length of the CDR3 is 12 residues. V lost 2 bases and J 3 bases, leaving 2 bases between the germline ends. The CDR3 coding sequence is TGTGCCAGCAGCTTATACACCGGGGAGCTGTTTTTT. This encodes CASSLYTGELFF.

The chain carries TRBV6-5 and TRBJ1-2; a weak D match, TRBD1 (5 bases). The CDR3 consists of 15 residues. Germline CDR1 and CDR2: MNHEY and SVGAGI. Trimming left V 5 bases short and J 7 bases short, with 20 bases between. The chain's CDR3 is CASSPGFRPNLGYTF. The CDR3 coding sequence is TGTGCCAGCAGTCCAGGGTTCCGACCAAATCTTGGCTACACCTTC.

The rearrangement links TRBV27 to TRBJ2-7; possible D gene TRBD1, 6 bases. Per germline, CDR1 MNHEY and CDR2 SMNVEV (reference sequence). Trimming took off 3 bases at V and 0 bases at J, with 15 bases between the two ends. The CDR3 is 16 amino acids. The CDR3 spells CASSFSLGHLSYEQYF. CDR3 DNA: TGTGCCAGCAGTTTCTCCTTGGGACACCTCTCCTACGAGCAGTACTTC.

The V and J genes are TRBV5-6 and TRBJ2-1; no reliable D call. This CDR3 spans 16 amino acids. The V end was cut by 2 bases, the J end by 2 bases, with 14 bases between. Germline V gene lookup returns CDR1 SGHDT and CDR2 YYEEEE. The CDR3 loop reads CASSLPTQTPYNEQFF. In DNA form, the CDR3 reads TGTGCCAGCAGCTTACCAACCCAGACGCCCTACAATGAGCAGTTCTTC.

The chain joins TRBV5-1 to TRBJ2-3; TRBD2 agrees at 10 bases. The length of the CDR3 is 18 residues. Trimming cost V 4 bases and J 6 bases; bases outside gene matches: 17. In germline, CDR1 is SGHRS, CDR2 YFSETQ. The CDR3 nucleotides read TGCGCCAGCAGCCCCTGGACTAGCGGAACCCTACTAGCGGATACGCAGTATTTT. Protein sequence: CASSPWTSGTLLADTQYF.

This clone was detected only a few times. This chain connects TRBV20-1 to TRBJ1-1; 8 bases are a match to TRBD1. The CDR3 spans 10 residues. Germline V gene sequence: CDR1 DFQATT, CDR2 SNEGSKA (reference sequence). J gave up 10 bases and V 7 bases, and 5 bases lay outside the gene matches. In nucleotides, the CDR3 is TGCAGTGTTCAAGACAGGGGAGCTTTCTTT. Residues: CSVQDRGAFF.

This clone showed up just once. V and J are TRBV7-6 and TRBJ2-5; D may be TRBD2 (6 bases). The CDR3 extends over 17 amino acids. CDR1 is SGHVS and CDR2 is FNYEAQ in the germline V gene. V lost 0 bases, J lost 5 bases, and 19 bases lay in between. CDR3 protein: CASSLAKYKGTDETQYF. The DNA for the CDR3 is TGTGCCAGCAGCTTAGCTAAATATAAGGGGACTGACGAGACCCAGTACTTC.